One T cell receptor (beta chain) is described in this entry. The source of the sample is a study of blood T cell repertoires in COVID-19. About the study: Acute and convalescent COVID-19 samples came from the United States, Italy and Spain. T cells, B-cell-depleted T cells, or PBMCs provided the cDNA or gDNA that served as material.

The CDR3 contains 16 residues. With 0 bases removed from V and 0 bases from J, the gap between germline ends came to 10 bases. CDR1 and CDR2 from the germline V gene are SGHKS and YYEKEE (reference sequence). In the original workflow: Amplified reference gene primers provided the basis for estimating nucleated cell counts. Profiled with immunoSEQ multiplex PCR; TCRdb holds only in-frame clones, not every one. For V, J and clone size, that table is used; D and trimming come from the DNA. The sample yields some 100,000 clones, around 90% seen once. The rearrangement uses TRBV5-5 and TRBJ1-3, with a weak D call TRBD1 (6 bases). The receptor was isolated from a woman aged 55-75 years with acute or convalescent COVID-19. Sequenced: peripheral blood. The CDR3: CASSLGGPRSGNTIYF. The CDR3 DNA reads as TGTGCCAGCAGCTTGGGGGGGCCCCGCTCTGGAAACACCATATATTTT.